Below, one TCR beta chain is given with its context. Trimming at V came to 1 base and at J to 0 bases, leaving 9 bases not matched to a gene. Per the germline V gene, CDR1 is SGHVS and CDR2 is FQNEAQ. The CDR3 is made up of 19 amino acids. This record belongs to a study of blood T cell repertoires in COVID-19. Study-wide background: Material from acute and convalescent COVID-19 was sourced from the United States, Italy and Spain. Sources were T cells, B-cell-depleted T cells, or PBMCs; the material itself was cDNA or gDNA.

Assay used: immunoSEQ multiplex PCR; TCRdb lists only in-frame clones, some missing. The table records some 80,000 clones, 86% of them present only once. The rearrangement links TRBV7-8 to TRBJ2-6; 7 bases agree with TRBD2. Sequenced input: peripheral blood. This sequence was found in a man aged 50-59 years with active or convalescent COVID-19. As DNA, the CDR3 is TGTGCCAGCAGCTTAGGTGGTGGGAGCGGGGCCTCTGGGGCCAACGTCCTGACTTTC. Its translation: CASSLGGGSGASGANVLTF.